The TCR beta chain described here comes from a study of a mutant IDH1 vaccine in newly diagnosed glioma. In the study overall: Sex distribution of treated patients was roughly 60% male and roughly 40% female; mean age was about 40 years. Patients previously underwent radiotherapy, temozolomide, or both, and most underwent both.

Study observations and caveats: Patients mounted vaccine-induced immune responses in approximately 93% of cases.

Indicated time point: baseline, week 1 (first vaccination visit). Treatment indicated: pre-vaccination baseline after standard-of-care therapy. This clone is a singleton in its sample. What it recognizes is unknown. The CDR3 is 17 amino acids. Germline lookup yields CDR1 SNHLY and CDR2 FYNNEI. V lost 6 bases and J lost 0, with 19 bases in between. The protocol was immunoSEQ multiplex PCR, while the TCRdb copy is restricted to in-frame clones and leaves out a portion. The table shows about 51,000 clones, with 60% to 85% occurring only once. The chain uses TRBV2 and TRBJ2-3, with a possible D match to TRBD2 (5 bases). The sequence came from a woman in her thirties or forties with glioma. The specimen comprised PBMCs, sampled from a glioma patient treated with radiotherapy, temozolomide or both. The DNA for the CDR3 is TGTGCCAGCAGGAGGGATCCTCTAGAGTTTAGCACAGATACGCAGTATTTT. It encodes CASRRDPLEFSTDTQYF. The full variable domain, in which reference TRBV2 and TRBJ2-3 provide the parts outside the CDR3, is EPEVTQTPSHQVTQMGQEVILRCVPISNHLYFYWYRQILGQKVEFLVSFYNNEISEKSEIFDDQFSVERPDGSNFTLKIRSTKLEDSAMYFCASRRDPLEFSTDTQYFGPGTRLTVL.